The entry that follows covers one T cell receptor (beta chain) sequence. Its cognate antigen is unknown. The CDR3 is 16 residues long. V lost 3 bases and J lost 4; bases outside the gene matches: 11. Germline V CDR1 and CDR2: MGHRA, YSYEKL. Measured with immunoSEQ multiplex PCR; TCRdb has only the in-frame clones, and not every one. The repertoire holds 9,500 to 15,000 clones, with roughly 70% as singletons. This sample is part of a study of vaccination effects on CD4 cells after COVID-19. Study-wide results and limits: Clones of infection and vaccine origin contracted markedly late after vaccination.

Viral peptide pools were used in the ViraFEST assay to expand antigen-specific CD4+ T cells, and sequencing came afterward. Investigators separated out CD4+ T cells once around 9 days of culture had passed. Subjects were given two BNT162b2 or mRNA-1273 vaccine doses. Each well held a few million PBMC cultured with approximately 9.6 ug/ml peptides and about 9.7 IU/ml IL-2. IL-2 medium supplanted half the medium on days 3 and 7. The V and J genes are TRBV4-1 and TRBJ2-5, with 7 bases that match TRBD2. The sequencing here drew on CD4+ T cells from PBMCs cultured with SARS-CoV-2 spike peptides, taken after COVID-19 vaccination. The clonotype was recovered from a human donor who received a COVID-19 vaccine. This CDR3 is CASSQLAAWAGETQYF. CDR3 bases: TGCGCCAGCAGCCAGCTAGCGGCTTGGGCGGGAGAGACCCAGTACTTC.